A selection of T cell receptor beta chains follows, all from one sample in a study of OX40 agonist ivuxolimab in advanced cancers. Generated by immunoSEQ multiplex PCR, the TCRdb table keeps only in-frame clones and is missing some. The top ten hold 25% to 30% of the sample, which has about 12,000 clones, nearly 80% seen once. The sequencing used CD4+ or CD8+ T cells sorted from blood, collected in a trial of the OX40 agonist ivuxolimab. The receptors shown here come from an adult with an advanced solid tumor such as melanoma, head and neck, liver or kidney cancer. Both conserved end residues are part of each CDR3. The D gene is left open where the match is weak. Some rows have no size entry. The others give once, few or many, or a class for an expanded clone.

d_call,clone_size,j_call,v_call,cdr3_nt,cdr3_aa
TRBD2,-,TRBJ2-1,TRBV9,TGTGCCAGCAGCTCACTTACTAGCGGGGACTACAATGAGCAGTTCTTC,CASSSLTSGDYNEQFF
-,-,TRBJ1-1,TRBV14,TGTGCCAGCAGCCCCGCAGGGACGAACACTGAAGCTTTCTTT,CASSPAGTNTEAFF
-,-,TRBJ1-1,TRBV19,TGTGCCAGTAGTATAGTCGTGGGGGAGGTCAACACTGAAGCTTTCTTT,CASSIVVGEVNTEAFF
TRBD1,-,TRBJ2-7,TRBV19,TGTGCCAGTAGTATGTTGGACAGGGGCTACGAGCAGTACTTC,CASSMLDRGYEQYF
TRBD1,-,TRBJ2-1,TRBV28,TGTGCCAGCAGTTTTACAGGGGGCAGGGAGCAGTTCTTC,CASSFTGGREQFF
-,once,TRBJ2-1,TRBV7-9,TGTGCCAGCAGCTCCACACGGAAAGAGCAGTTCTTC,CASSSTRKEQFF
-,-,TRBJ2-7,TRBV6-5,TGTGCCAGCAGTTACTCTGGAGGGTCTGGCTACGAGCAGTACTTC,CASSYSGGSGYEQYF
-,-,TRBJ2-6,TRBV14,TGTGCCAGCAGCCAAGAGGACCGCACCCTTCTGGCCAACGTCCTGACTTTC,CASSQEDRTLLANVLTF
TRBD2,-,TRBJ2-1,TRBV7-9,TGTGCCAGCAGCAAGATCCCGGGACTAGCGGGGTCGGGCAATGAGCAGTTCTTC,CASSKIPGLAGSGNEQFF
-,-,TRBJ1-2,TRBV6-1,TGTGCCAGCAGTGAAGTGATTAGGACAGTTTATGGCTACACCTTC,CASSEVIRTVYGYTF
-,-,TRBJ1-5,TRBV27,TGTGCCAGCAGTCCTCGGGCCAGCAATCAGCCCCAGCATTTT,CASSPRASNQPQHF
-,-,TRBJ1-1,TRBV5-4,TGTGCCAGCAGCCGGTTGGAGGAGGGAACTGAAGCTTTCTTT,CASSRLEEGTEAFF
-,-,TRBJ2-7,TRBV28,TGTGCCAGCAGTTTATCGGGGAATCCCCTCTACGAGCAGTACTTC,CASSLSGNPLYEQYF
-,-,TRBJ2-7,TRBV6-6,TGTGCCAGCAGTTACCAGCCGGGGGCCTACGAGCAGTACTTC,CASSYQPGAYEQYF
-,once,TRBJ2-7,TRBV15,TGTGCCACCAGCAGCTCCGGACCGGGCGAGCAGTACTTC,CATSSSGPGEQYF
-,-,TRBJ1-1,TRBV5-1,TGCGCCAGCAGCCCCCGGGATGGAGACACTGAAGCTTTCTTT,CASSPRDGDTEAFF
TRBD1,-,TRBJ1-2,TRBV12-5,TGTGCTAGTGGTTTGGGCGAAACAGGGGGAGGAGGCTACACCTTC,CASGLGETGGGGYTF
TRBD2,-,TRBJ2-2,TRBV19,TGTGCCAGTGTAGGACTAGCGGGCGAAATCAACACCGGGGAGCTGTTTTTT,CASVGLAGEINTGELFF
TRBD1,-,TRBJ2-2,TRBV29-1,TGCAGCGTTGAAAACGCCGGGACAGGGTGGACCGGGGAGCTGTTTTTT,CSVENAGTGWTGELFF
-,-,TRBJ2-7,TRBV29-1,TGCAGCATTCGTGTAGCCTACGAGCAGTACTTC,CSIRVAYEQYF
-,-,TRBJ2-1,TRBV27,TGTGCCAGCAGTTTACAGGGGGGCTCCTACAATGAGCAGTTCTTC,CASSLQGGSYNEQFF
TRBD1,-,TRBJ2-7,TRBV28,TGTGCCAGCAGTTCAGGGACAGGAGGCTACGAGCAGTACTTC,CASSSGTGGYEQYF
-,-,TRBJ1-5,TRBV18,TGTGCCAGCTCACCACAGAATAGCAATCAGCCCCAGCATTTT,CASSPQNSNQPQHF
-,-,TRBJ2-7,TRBV7-8,TGTGCCAGCAGCTTTTTTACAGGGTCCGACGAGCAGTACTTC,CASSFFTGSDEQYF
-,-,TRBJ2-1,TRBV19,TGTGCCAGTAGTATAAGTTGGTCCTACAATGAGCAGTTCTTC,CASSISWSYNEQFF
-,-,TRBJ1-2,TRBV5-6,TGTGCCAGCAGCTTGGTTCGTGCAGGGCACTATGGCTACACCTTC,CASSLVRAGHYGYTF
TRBD1,-,TRBJ1-1,TRBV4-1,TGCGCCAGCAGCCAGATAACAGGGGGCACTGAAGCTTTCTTT,CASSQITGGTEAFF
-,few,TRBJ1-2,TRBV29-1,TGCAGCGTTGAAGTCGCAGGGGTGACTAGCTATGGCTACACCTTC,CSVEVAGVTSYGYTF
-,-,TRBJ2-1,TRBV29-1,TGCAGCGTTGAAACGGTGGGAGGCTTAAACAATGAGCAGTTCTTC,CSVETVGGLNNEQFF
TRBD2,-,TRBJ2-3,TRBV6-1,TGTGCCAGCAGTGAAGCGCTAGCGGGGAGGAGCACAGATACGCAGTATTTT,CASSEALAGRSTDTQYF
-,-,TRBJ2-7,TRBV7-3,TGTGCCAGCAGCTTAGGGGGGAGCCTAGACGAGCAGTACTTC,CASSLGGSLDEQYF